One TCR beta chain is described in this entry. Its antigen is unknown. This specimen comes from a study of T cell responses to AZD1222 COVID-19 vaccine. About the study: Second-dose schedules of about 4 or about 12 weeks were combined.

The V and J ends lost 0 bases and 5 bases respectively, with 13 bases between them. Germline CDR1 and CDR2: SEHNR and FQNEAQ (reference sequence). The CDR3 consists of 15 residues. TCRdb's copy holds only in-frame clones and misses some; the assay was immunoSEQ multiplex PCR. The repertoire has approximately 150,000 clones, about 90% of them found once; the top ten carry about 1.9%. Whole-study findings and limits: Vaccination with two AZD1222 doses was followed by a rise in Spike-specific TCR breadth and depth.

The chain has TRBV7-9 and TRBJ1-1; a possible D gene is TRBD1 (5 bases). This sequence was found in an adult in good health. The starting material was peripheral blood, obtained on day 0 of AZD1222 vaccination. As DNA, the CDR3 is TGTGCCAGCAGCTTAGCGTCAGGTCGGGGGACTGAAGCTTTCTTT. Protein sequence: CASSLASGRGTEAFF. Filled out from reference TRBV7-9 and TRBJ1-1, the complete variable domain reads DTGVSQNPRHKITKRGQNVTFRCDPISEHNRLYWYRQTLGQGPEFLTYFQNEAQLEKSRLLSDRFSAERPKGSFSTLEIQRTEQGDSAMYLCASSLASGRGTEAFFGQGTRLTVV.